Presented here are 18 T cell receptor beta chains from one specimen sequenced in a study of response to subunit inactivated influenza vaccine. TCRdb called the RT-PCR reads again in MiXCR, with one record for every CDR3 protein. The sample has fewer than 600,000 distinct CDR3 sequences, roughly 7.6% seen once. This specimen consisted of PBMCs from blood, obtained less than 30 months after vaccination. These TCRs come from a man aged 45 to 70 who received an inactivated influenza vaccine.

This chain joins TRBV4-3 and TRBJ1-4, with unresolved D. With 0 bases removed from V and 8 bases from J, the gap between germline ends came to 13 bases. Germline V gene data show CDR1 as LGHNA and CDR2 as YSLEER. There are 15 residues in the CDR3. CDR3 coding DNA: TGCGCCAGCAGCCAAGATTTAAGGGTCCGGGAAAAACTGTTTTTT. As protein: CASSQDLRVREKLFF.

The rearrangement joins TRBV3-1 to TRBJ2-1; TRBD1 agrees at 11 bases. The CDR3 is 16 residues long. The ends lost 2 bases at V and 5 bases at J; junction bases unmatched: 5. Germline V lookup: CDR1 LGHDT, CDR2 YNNKEL (reference sequence). CDR3 nucleotide sequence: TGTGCCAGCAGCCAAAACCGGGACAGGGGGGACAATGAGCAGTTCTTC. Protein sequence: CASSQNRDRGDNEQFF.

This clonotype was counted a few times. The J gene is TRBJ2-3, the V gene TRBV9; no firm D call. This CDR3 spans 16 amino acids. V dropped 0 bases and J dropped 0 bases, with 11 bases sitting between them. Germline CDR1 reads SGDLS; CDR2 reads YYNGEE. CDR3 sequence (DNA): TGTGCCAGCAGCGTAGGGTCTAGTAGGAGCACAGATACGCAGTATTTT. It translates to CASSVGSSRSTDTQYF.

In its sample, this clonotype was seen many times. The chain couples TRBV20-1 to TRBJ2-1; D uncertain. The germline CDR1 and CDR2 sequences are DFQATT and SNEGSKA (reference sequence). V gave up 6 bases and J gave up 4 bases, with 7 bases separating them. The CDR3 is made up of 11 amino acids. This CDR3 reads CSALIYNEQFF. The CDR3 DNA sequence: TGCAGTGCCCTAATTTACAATGAGCAGTTCTTC.

CDR3 amino acids: CASSLDDFRLAGVYNEQFF. The CDR3 coding sequence is TGTGCCAGCAGCTTAGATGACTTTCGGCTAGCGGGAGTCTACAATGAGCAGTTCTTC. The J gene is TRBJ2-1, the V gene TRBV11-1; the match to TRBD2 covers 10 bases. Per germline, CDR1 SGHAT and CDR2 FQDESV (reference sequence). This CDR3 contains 19 residues. J was trimmed by 3 bases and V by 1 base; bases with no gene match: 12.

J is TRBJ2-3 and V is TRBV4-2; tentatively, D is TRBD1 (6 bases). The germline V gene has CDR1 LGHNA and CDR2 YNFKEQ. V was shortened by 2 bases and J by 1 base, with 13 bases between the two germline ends. The CDR3 covers 16 residues. CDR3 residues: CASSQSTGGGTDTQYF. The CDR3 DNA sequence: TGTGCCAGCAGCCAATCGACAGGAGGTGGCACAGATACGCAGTATTTT.

The chain has TRBV20-1 and TRBJ2-1; D not certain. V was shortened by 1 base and J by 4 bases, with 11 bases between the two germline ends. Per the germline V gene, CDR1 is DFQATT and CDR2 is SNEGSKA (reference sequence). This CDR3 spans 14 amino acids. The CDR3 spells CSARGRDIYNEQFF. CDR3 DNA sequence: TGCAGTGCTAGAGGACGTGACATTTACAATGAGCAGTTCTTC.

There are many counts of this clonotype. The chain has TRBV28 and TRBJ2-7, with 9 bases aligning to TRBD1. The ends lost 3 bases at V and 2 bases at J; junction bases unmatched: 8. The germline CDR1 and CDR2 sequences are MDHEN and SYDVKM. This CDR3 is built from 16 residues. The CDR3, as DNA: TGTGCCAGCAGTTTTCGGTGGGGACAGGGAACCTACGAGCAGTACTTC. Its protein is CASSFRWGQGTYEQYF.

In regard to this clonotype: A read error is possible here, since a much larger clone lies one base away. V is TRBV3-1 and J is TRBJ2-7; D uncertain. The CDR3 runs to 12 residues. Trimming left V 2 bases short and J 9 bases short, with 11 bases between. Germline V lookup: CDR1 LGHDT, CDR2 YNNKEL (reference sequence). The CDR3 DNA reads TGTGCCAGCAGCCAATCTGGGAACGGGCAGTACTTC. Its protein is CASSQSGNGQYF.

The genes are TRBV7-9 and TRBJ1-2; D is ambiguous. This CDR3 comprises 12 residues. Trimming removed 4 bases at V and 5 bases at J, with 8 bases between. Germline V gene data show CDR1 as SEHNR and CDR2 as FQNEAQ (reference sequence). For the CDR3, the DNA is TGTGCCAGCAGCTCTCAGCAATATGGCTACACCTTC. Its protein product is CASSSQQYGYTF.

Turning to this clonotype: A much larger clonotype is one base distant, so this may be a read error. CDR3 in DNA: TGTGCCACCAGCAGAGACAATCAGCCCCAGCATTTT. It yields the protein CATSRDNQPQHF. The J gene is TRBJ1-5, the V gene TRBV15; D is unclear. CDR3 length equals 12 residues. Trimming stripped 0 bases from V and 3 bases from J, with 0 bases between. Germline V CDR1 and CDR2: LNHNV, YYDKDF (reference sequence).

V usage is TRBV20-1 and J usage is TRBJ1-1; 9 bases are shared with TRBD1. The CDR3 spans 16 residues. Losses at the gene ends were 6 bases for V and 0 bases for J; bases not matched to a gene: 11. Germline CDR1 is DFQATT and CDR2 is SNEGSKA (reference sequence). DNA for the CDR3: TGCAGTGCCCCCACGACAGGGGGATGGATGAACACTGAAGCTTTCTTT. Translating gives CSAPTTGGWMNTEAFF.

This clonotype came up many times. The V call is TRBV5-1, the J call TRBJ2-3, with 7 nucleotides matching TRBD1. With V trimmed by 5 bases and J by 4 bases, 10 bases remained unmatched. This CDR3 has 15 amino acids. Germline-derived CDR1 and CDR2 are SGHRS and YFSETQ. For the CDR3, the DNA is TGCGCCAGCAGATTACAGGGGTTCTTGGCAGATACGCAGTATTTT. The encoded protein is CASRLQGFLADTQYF.

There are a few counts of this clonotype. The chain uses TRBV27 and TRBJ1-5; D unresolved. The CDR3 length is 16 residues. V lost 1 base, J lost 0 bases, and 10 bases lay in between. Germline CDR1 is MNHEY and CDR2 is SMNVEV (reference sequence). For the CDR3, the DNA is TGTGCCAGCAGTTTATGGGCGGATAATAGCAATCAGCCCCAGCATTTT. As protein: CASSLWADNSNQPQHF.

This clonotype was seen a handful of times. V usage is TRBV4-3 and J usage is TRBJ2-1; TRBD2 matches 9 bases. Germline CDR1 and CDR2: LGHNA and YSLEER. The CDR3 is made up of 18 amino acids. The V and J ends lost 0 bases and 1 base, in that order; junction bases with no gene match: 7. The chain's CDR3 is CASSQDPARGGSYNEQFF. The CDR3 coding sequence is TGCGCCAGCAGCCAAGATCCGGCGCGGGGGGGGTCCTACAATGAGCAGTTCTTC.

The DNA of the CDR3 is TGTGCCAGCAGCCACGACACAGGGACCTTAAACATTCAGTACTTC. Residues: CASSHDTGTLNIQYF. The chain joins TRBV7-9 to TRBJ2-4, with a weak D call TRBD1 (6 bases). The CDR3 length is 15 residues. V was clipped by 5 bases and J by 6 bases, with 17 bases between them. CDR1 and CDR2 from the germline V gene are SEHNR and FQNEAQ (reference sequence). Variable domain in full (rest from reference TRBV7-9 and TRBJ2-4): DTGVSQNPRHKITKRGQNVTFRCDPISEHNRLYWYRQTLGQGPEFLTYFQNEAQLEKSRLLSDRFSAERPKGSFSTLEIQRTEQGDSAMYLCASSHDTGTLNIQYFGAGTRLSVL.

V usage is TRBV6-1 and J usage is TRBJ2-2; tentatively, D is TRBD1 or TRBD2 (6 bases each). The CDR3 has 17 amino acids. Germline assignment: CDR1 MNHNS and CDR2 SASEGT. V was pared by 6 bases and J by 6 bases, with 23 bases between. CDR3 DNA sequence: TGTGCCAGCAGGGCGCGGGACCACAGAACAGGGTCCGGGGAGCTGTTTTTT. Its protein is CASRARDHRTGSGELFF.

V usage is TRBV20-1 and J usage is TRBJ1-4; 7 positions match TRBD1. The trim removed 5 bases at V and 6 bases at J, leaving 9 bases unmatched. Germline V CDR1 and CDR2: DFQATT, SNEGSKA (reference sequence). The CDR3 covers 14 residues. The CDR3 loop is CSAYAGTDYEKLFF. The CDR3 DNA follows: TGCAGTGCTTACGCCGGGACAGATTATGAAAAACTGTTTTTT.